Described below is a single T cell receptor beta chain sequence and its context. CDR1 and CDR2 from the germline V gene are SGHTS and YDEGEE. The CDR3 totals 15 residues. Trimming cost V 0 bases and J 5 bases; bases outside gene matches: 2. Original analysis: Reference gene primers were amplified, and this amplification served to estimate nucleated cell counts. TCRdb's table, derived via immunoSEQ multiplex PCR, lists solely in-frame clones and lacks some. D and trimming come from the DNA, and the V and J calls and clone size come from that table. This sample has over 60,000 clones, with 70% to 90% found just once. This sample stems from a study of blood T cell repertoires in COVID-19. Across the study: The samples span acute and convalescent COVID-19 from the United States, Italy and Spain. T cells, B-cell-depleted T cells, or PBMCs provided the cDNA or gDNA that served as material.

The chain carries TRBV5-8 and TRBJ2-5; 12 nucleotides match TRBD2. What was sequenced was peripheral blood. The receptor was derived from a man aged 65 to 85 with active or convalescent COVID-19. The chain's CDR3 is CASSLDGTSGETQYF. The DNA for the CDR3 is TGTGCCAGCAGCTTGGACGGGACTAGCGGGGAGACCCAGTACTTC.